The 14 T cell receptor beta chains in this list originate from one sample, sequenced in a study of post-analysis software for immune sequencing data. Included in the TCR beta cDNA libraries were unique molecular identifiers. TCRdb reprocessed the PCR reads with MiXCR, giving one entry per CDR3 protein. The sample consists of roughly 800,000 distinct CDR3 sequences, roughly 29% of them appearing once. Regarding the study as a whole: Included in a set of four or five TRBV segments more frequent in patients than controls were TRBV5-6, TRBV5-1 and TRBV20-1.

No cognate antigen is known for these TCRs. The sample was blood. Source of these receptors: a girl aged 10 to 17 with multiple sclerosis.

This sequence joins TRBV4-3 and TRBJ2-7, with D tentatively TRBD2 (5 bases). The V and J ends lost 0 bases and 0 bases respectively, with 12 bases between them. CDR1 and CDR2 from the germline V gene are LGHNA and YSLEER. The CDR3 is made up of 16 amino acids. The CDR3 here is CASSQDRFEGSYEQYF. CDR3 coding DNA: TGCGCCAGCAGCCAAGATAGGTTCGAGGGCTCCTACGAGCAGTACTTC.

This clonotype was counted between two and nine times. This chain links TRBV7-8 with TRBJ2-7; D unresolved. Between the trimmed V and J ends, which lost 1 base and 7 bases, there was a span of 14 bases. Germline CDR1 is SGHVS and CDR2 is FQNEAQ. There are 14 residues in the CDR3. The CDR3, as DNA: TGTGCCAGCAGCTTAGTGGTCGAGAGTCGAGAGCAGTACTTC. Its protein product is CASSLVVESREQYF.

This clonotype has more than one count but fewer than ten. V usage is TRBV6-6 and J usage is TRBJ2-3; D not resolved. Germline CDR1 and CDR2: MNHNY and SVGAGI (reference sequence). CDR3 length equals 16 residues. V lost 0 bases and J 6 bases, leaving 16 bases between the germline ends. The CDR3 nucleotides read TGTGCCAGCAGTTACTCGATCACGTCCCGCCCGGATACGCAGTATTTT. It encodes CASSYSITSRPDTQYF.

This clonotype has only a few counts. V usage is TRBV10-3 and J usage is TRBJ2-1, with 9 bases aligning to TRBD1. Germline CDR1 is ENHRY and CDR2 is SYGVKD. This CDR3 is 14 amino acids long. Unmatched junction bases numbered 5, after V lost 4 bases and J lost 7 bases. CDR3 DNA sequence: TGTGCCATCAGTGGGACAGGGGTGGGGAATGAGCAGTTCTTC. Translating gives CAISGTGVGNEQFF.

This clonotype appeared a few times. The J gene is TRBJ2-5, the V gene TRBV20-1, with D unresolved. V was pared by 0 bases and J by 2 bases, with 10 bases between. Germline V lookup: CDR1 DFQATT, CDR2 SNEGSKA (reference sequence). This CDR3 is built from 14 residues. The CDR3 spells CSAREYSIQETQYF. CDR3 nucleotides: TGCAGTGCTAGAGAGTACTCGATACAAGAGACCCAGTACTTC.

V is TRBV7-2 and J is TRBJ1-1; D is uncertain. The CDR3 is 16 amino acids. Trimming cost V 5 bases and J 0 bases, with 16 bases left between them. Germline V CDR1 and CDR2: SGHTA, FQGNSA. CDR3 residues: CASSPNPTLLNTEAFF. Here the CDR3 DNA reads TGTGCCAGCAGCCCCAATCCGACGTTGCTGAACACTGAAGCTTTCTTT.

The chain links TRBV20-1 to TRBJ2-1; 15 positions agree with TRBD2. The CDR3 is 17 amino acids. V was pared by 5 bases and J by 1 base, with 6 bases of the junction left unmatched. Germline V gene data show CDR1 as DFQATT and CDR2 as SNEGSKA (reference sequence). In DNA, the CDR3 is TGCAGTGCTTCGGGACTAGCGGGAGGTCGATCCTACAATGAGCAGTTCTTC. Its protein is CSASGLAGGRSYNEQFF.

The chain carries TRBV7-9 and TRBJ2-3; either TRBD1 or TRBD2 may fit D (5 bases each). Trimming left V 6 bases short and J 1 base short, with 20 bases between. CDR1 and CDR2 (germline): SEHNR, FQNEAQ (reference sequence). CDR3 length: 17 amino acids. CDR3 DNA: TGTGCCAGCAGAAGATACGGGGCTGAGGTTGGCACAGATACGCAGTATTTT. Its translation: CASRRYGAEVGTDTQYF.

This chain joins TRBV12-3 or TRBV12-4 and TRBJ1-1; TRBD1 matches at 9 bases. Trimming took 5 bases from V and 3 from J; bases not matched to a gene: 10. The CDR3 contains 16 residues. The CDR3 loop is CASSRGIRTGDTEAFF. CDR3 sequence (DNA): TGTGCCAGCAGTAGGGGGATTAGGACAGGGGACACTGAAGCTTTCTTT.

The V call is TRBV27, the J call TRBJ1-2, with D possibly matching TRBD1 (6 bases). The CDR3 runs 13 residues. V dropped 6 bases and J dropped 6 bases, with 14 bases sitting between them. Germline V gives CDR1 MNHEY, CDR2 SMNVEV (reference sequence). CDR3 DNA: TGTGCCAGCAGCCGGACAGAGAACCATGGCTACACCTTC. It translates to CASSRTENHGYTF.

This clonotype occurred a few times. V usage is TRBV20-1 and J usage is TRBJ2-4; a weak D match, TRBD2 (6 bases). The J call may be mistaken, given a closer DNA end match to TRBJ2-7. CDR1 is DFQATT, CDR2 SNEGSKA, per germline (reference sequence). The CDR3 has 14 residues. CDR3 region: CSARVEPGGVEQYF. DNA of the CDR3: TGCAGTGCTAGAGTTGAGCCCGGGGGAGTCGAGCAGTACTTC.

The chain carries TRBV6-2 or TRBV6-3 and TRBJ2-2; D ambiguous. CDR1 and CDR2 (germline): MNHEY, SVGEGT. Trimming pared 5 bases from V and 0 bases from J, leaving 13 bases between. This CDR3 has 16 amino acids. The CDR3 here is CASSQEGATNTGELFF. Here the CDR3 DNA reads TGTGCCAGCAGTCAAGAAGGCGCCACGAACACCGGGGAGCTGTTTTTT.

The chain has TRBV25-1 and TRBJ2-1; the match to TRBD1 covers 7 bases. The CDR3 sequence is 13 residues long. Germline V gene lookup returns CDR1 MGHDK and CDR2 SYGVNS. Losses at the gene ends were 4 bases for V and 15 bases for J; bases not matched to a gene: 12. The CDR3 spells CASSAIVNRGSFF. DNA for the CDR3: TGTGCCAGCAGTGCCATAGTGAACAGGGGATCGTTCTTC.

The chain couples TRBV29-1 to TRBJ2-3; D may be TRBD1 or TRBD2 (6 bases each). Germline V gene data show CDR1 as SQVTM and CDR2 as ANQGSEA. The CDR3 has 13 residues. The germline V and J ends were trimmed by 6 bases and 2 bases, with 12 bases remaining between them. CDR3 loop: CSVRGRYTDTQYF. In nucleotides, the CDR3 is TGCAGCGTCCGGGGGCGATACACAGATACGCAGTATTTT.